Listed here are 32 T cell receptor beta chains from one sample, sequenced in a study of blood T cell repertoires in COVID-19. TCRdb keeps only in-frame clones here, not all; method: immunoSEQ multiplex PCR. This table holds some 180,000 clones, roughly 84% found once. Sequenced material: peripheral blood. Receptors were obtained from a middle-aged woman with COVID-19, enrolled during active disease.

The chain joins TRBV6-4 to TRBJ2-6; the D is unclear. The germline CDR1 and CDR2 sequences are MRHNA and SNTAGT. CDR3 length equals 15 residues. V was shortened by 2 bases and J by 4 bases, with 9 bases between the two germline ends. CDR3 loop: CASSDLGAGANVLTF. In DNA, the CDR3 is TGTGCCAGCAGTGACCTAGGCGCCGGGGCCAACGTCCTGACTTTC.

In this sample, this clone turned up once. This sequence joins TRBV4-1 and TRBJ1-1; 11 positions match TRBD1. Unmatched junction bases numbered 5, after V lost 1 base and J lost 4 bases. This CDR3 region has 16 residues. The germline CDR1 and CDR2 sequences are MGHRA and YSYEKL. Here the CDR3 DNA reads TGCGCCAGCAGCCAAGTCGGGACAGGGGGAGGCACTGAAGCTTTCTTT. The encoded protein is CASSQVGTGGGTEAFF.

The genes are TRBV7-2 and TRBJ2-1; 9 bases fit TRBD1. Germline V gene lookup returns CDR1 SGHTA and CDR2 FQGNSA. The CDR3 sequence is 15 residues long. V was pared by 4 bases and J by 7 bases, with 8 bases of the junction left unmatched. In DNA form, the CDR3 reads TGTGCCAGCAGCTCCCGGGACAGGGTGAGAAATGAGCAGTTCTTC. It encodes CASSSRDRVRNEQFF.

V and J are TRBV7-2 and TRBJ1-1; a weak D match, TRBD1 (6 bases). The V end lost 5 bases, the J end lost 3 bases, and 10 bases lay between the germline ends. In germline, CDR1 is SGHTA, CDR2 FQGNSA. The CDR3 sequence is 13 residues long. The DNA for the CDR3 is TGTGCCAGCAGCGGGGACACATACACTGAAGCTTTCTTT. As protein: CASSGDTYTEAFF.

V is TRBV2 and J is TRBJ1-1, with 8 nucleotides matching TRBD1. The germline CDR1 and CDR2 sequences are SNHLY and FYNNEI. The CDR3 totals 11 residues. The CDR3 DNA reads as TGTGCGACAGGGGTTGAGACTGAAGCTTTCTTT. It yields the protein CATGVETEAFF.

The chain joins TRBV4-1 to TRBJ2-7; the D is unclear. CDR1 and CDR2 from the germline V gene are MGHRA and YSYEKL. Trimming stripped 1 base from V and 1 base from J, with 5 bases between. The CDR3 loop spans 13 amino acids. In DNA, the CDR3 is TGCGCCAGCAGCCAAGTCGGGTCCTACGAGCAGTACTTC. Translation gives CASSQVGSYEQYF.

The chain has TRBV12-3 or TRBV12-4 and TRBJ1-4; D is uncertain. The CDR3 covers 13 residues. V dropped 2 bases and J dropped 10 bases, with 11 bases sitting between them. In nucleotides, the CDR3 is TGTGCCAGCAGTTTAACGGCGCGGGGAAAACTGTTTTTT. Residues: CASSLTARGKLFF.

The chain uses TRBV28 and TRBJ2-7; 9 bases fit TRBD1. CDR1 MDHEN and CDR2 SYDVKM come from the germline V gene. The junction had 6 bases not matched to a gene; V was cut back by 2 bases and J by 7 bases. CDR3 length equals 14 residues. Here the CDR3 reads CASSLGTGIKEQYF. The DNA of the CDR3 is TGTGCCAGCAGTTTAGGGACAGGGATCAAGGAGCAGTACTTC. The entire variable domain, with the rest obtained from reference TRBV28 and TRBJ2-7, is as follows: DVKVTQSSRYLVKRTGEKVFLECVQDMDHENMFWYRQDPGLGLRLIYFSYDVKMKEKGDIPEGYSVSREKKERFSLILESASTNQTSMYLCASSLGTGIKEQYFGPGTRLTVT.

The table lists this clone with a count of one. The chain has TRBV14 and TRBJ2-1; tentative D call: TRBD1 (6 bases). Trimming cost V 4 bases and J 2 bases, with 18 bases left between them. This CDR3 region has 17 residues. Germline-derived CDR1 and CDR2 are SGHDN and FVKESK. CDR3 sequence: CASSLYPRGQTYNEQFF. In DNA form, the CDR3 reads TGTGCCAGCAGCCTGTATCCTAGGGGACAAACCTACAATGAGCAGTTCTTC.

This rearrangement joins TRBV3-1 (or the pseudogene TRBV3-2) to TRBJ1-1, with 7 bases lining up with TRBD1. V shed 5 bases and J 1 base; nucleotides not matched to a gene: 16. CDR1 is LGHDT and CDR2 is YNNKEL in the germline V gene (reference sequence). This CDR3 is built from 18 residues. The CDR3 DNA sequence: TGTGCCAGCAGCGAACCAAGAATAAGGGGGCTCTCGAACACTGAAGCTTTCTTT. Translating it yields CASSEPRIRGLSNTEAFF.

In this sample, this clone turned up a few times. The genes are TRBV28 and TRBJ2-1; the match to TRBD2 covers 7 bases. This CDR3 has 15 amino acids. The germline CDR1 and CDR2 sequences are MDHEN and SYDVKM. The junction had 14 bases not matched to a gene; V was cut back by 6 bases and J by 9 bases. The CDR3 is CASSSAGTLGREQFF. In DNA, the CDR3 is TGTGCCAGCAGCTCAGCGGGGACCCTCGGGCGTGAGCAGTTCTTC.

The sample holds a few counts of this clone. The V gene is TRBV7-8, the J gene TRBJ1-2, with a possible D match to TRBD1 (5 bases). The germline CDR1 and CDR2 sequences are SGHVS and FQNEAQ. Trimming took off 3 bases at V and 1 base at J, with 9 bases between the two ends. The CDR3 runs 14 residues. The CDR3 DNA follows: TGTGCCAGCAGCTTGCTCGACAGTAACTATGGCTACACCTTC. Translation gives CASSLLDSNYGYTF.

The CDR3 loop reads CASSHGRGTDLNTEAFF. The DNA of the CDR3 is TGCGCCAGCAGCCATGGAAGGGGTACAGATCTCAACACTGAAGCTTTCTTT. The rearrangement joins TRBV4-1 to TRBJ1-1; possible D gene TRBD1, 5 bases. From germline, CDR1 is MGHRA and CDR2 YSYEKL. The CDR3 has 17 amino acids. V was clipped by 3 bases and J by 2 bases, with 19 bases between them.

The J gene is TRBJ1-2, the V gene TRBV11-2; D may be TRBD1 (6 bases). This CDR3 is built from 14 residues. V gave up 2 bases and J gave up 5 bases, with 12 bases separating them. CDR1 and CDR2 (germline): SGHAT, FQNNGV. This chain's CDR3 is CASSLTRGEYGYTF. CDR3 nucleotides: TGTGCCAGCAGCTTAACCAGGGGAGAATATGGCTACACCTTC. The entire variable domain, with the rest obtained from reference TRBV11-2 and TRBJ1-2, is as follows: EAGVAQSPRYKIIEKRQSVAFWCNPISGHATLYWYQQILGQGPKLLIQFQNNGVVDDSQLPKDRFSAERLKGVDSTLKIQPAKLEDSAVYLCASSLTRGEYGYTFGSGTRLTVV.

This clone was detected a few times. CDR3 nucleotides: TGTGCCAGCAGCAAGGAGGGGAGGAACACTGAAGCTTTCTTT. Translating it yields CASSKEGRNTEAFF. The chain has TRBV6-4 and TRBJ1-1, with D perhaps matching TRBD1 (5 bases). Per the germline V gene, CDR1 is MRHNA and CDR2 is SNTAGT. Deletions cut 6 bases from V and 1 base from J, with 12 bases between. This CDR3 spans 14 amino acids.

This clone was detected only once. The chain carries TRBV7-9 and TRBJ1-6, with TRBD1 identical over 8 bases. Trimming at V came to 5 bases and at J to 8 bases, leaving 14 bases not matched to a gene. Germline V gene data show CDR1 as SEHNR and CDR2 as FQNEAQ (reference sequence). CDR3 length: 17 amino acids. This chain's CDR3 is CASSTSTGGKADSPLHF. The DNA for the CDR3 is TGTGCCAGCAGCACCAGCACAGGGGGTAAGGCGGATTCACCCCTCCACTTT.

This rearrangement joins TRBV3-1 (or the pseudogene TRBV3-2) to TRBJ2-7, with 10 bases aligning to TRBD2. The CDR3 has 17 residues. Trimming removed 0 bases from V and 2 bases from J; junction bases left unmatched: 7. Germline loops: CDR1 LGHDT, CDR2 YNNKEL (reference sequence). For the CDR3, the DNA is TGTGCCAGCAGCCAAGATTTGCCAGGGACTAGCGCCTACGAGCAGTACTTC. Translation gives CASSQDLPGTSAYEQYF.

The genes are TRBV29-1 and TRBJ1-1, with TRBD1 matching over 9 bases. CDR3 length: 13 residues. Per germline, CDR1 SQVTM and CDR2 ANQGSEA. V dropped 6 bases and J dropped 4; count of bases not matched to a gene: 6. Written as DNA, the CDR3 is TGCAGCGTCGTACAGGGGGCTGGCACTGAAGCTTTCTTT. Translated, it gives CSVVQGAGTEAFF.

This clone has more than one count but fewer than ten. CDR3 nucleotides: TGTGCCAGCAAGGCAGGGTGGGCCACTGAAGCTTTCTTT. This translates into CASKAGWATEAFF. The V and J genes are TRBV6-5 and TRBJ1-1, with D tentatively TRBD1 (5 bases). V shed 7 bases and J shed 4 bases, with 13 bases lying between them. From germline, CDR1 is MNHEY and CDR2 SVGAGI. The CDR3 spans 13 residues.

The J gene is TRBJ1-2, the V gene TRBV3-1 (or the pseudogene TRBV3-2); 7 nucleotides match TRBD1. J was trimmed by 6 bases and V by 3 bases; bases with no gene match: 10. CDR3 length: 15 amino acids. Germline V lookup: CDR1 LGHDT, CDR2 YNNKEL (reference sequence). In DNA, the CDR3 is TGTGCCAGCAGCCAGACTAACACAGGGGTAAATGGCTACACCTTC. Protein sequence: CASSQTNTGVNGYTF.

The chain joins TRBV3-1 (or the pseudogene TRBV3-2) to TRBJ2-1, with 10 bases that match TRBD2. This CDR3 spans 14 amino acids. V was clipped by 5 bases and J by 5 bases; unmatched bases: 3. Germline V gene lookup returns CDR1 LGHDT and CDR2 YNNKEL (reference sequence). The CDR3 here is CASSFGLADNEQFF. The CDR3 DNA sequence: TGTGCCAGCAGCTTCGGACTAGCGGACAATGAGCAGTTCTTC.

This chain connects TRBV20-1 to TRBJ2-7; TRBD1 agrees at 10 bases. This CDR3 contains 14 residues. V lost 3 bases to trimming and J lost 4 bases; unmatched junction nucleotides: 6. Germline lookup yields CDR1 DFQATT and CDR2 SNEGSKA (reference sequence). CDR3 region: CSASEGTGDYEQYF. In DNA, the CDR3 is TGCAGTGCTAGTGAGGGGACAGGGGATTACGAGCAGTACTTC.

V and J are TRBV19 and TRBJ2-2; D gene ambiguous. CDR1 is LNHDA and CDR2 is SQIVND in the germline V gene (reference sequence). Trimming took off 3 bases at V and 6 bases at J, with 2 bases between the two ends. CDR3 size: 11 residues. The CDR3 region has the DNA TGTGCCAGTAGTATCGCCGGGGAGCTGTTTTTT. This gives the protein CASSIAGELFF.

In its sample, this clone was seen a few times. The chain couples TRBV2 to TRBJ2-1; no firm D call. Germline V gene lookup returns CDR1 SNHLY and CDR2 FYNNEI. The CDR3 has 13 residues. V shed 10 bases and J shed 4 bases, with 14 bases lying between them. This CDR3 is CAMSKKLYNEQFF. The CDR3 region has the DNA TGTGCCATGTCGAAAAAGCTTTACAATGAGCAGTTCTTC. The full variable domain, completed using reference TRBV2 and TRBJ2-1, is EPEVTQTPSHQVTQMGQEVILRCVPISNHLYFYWYRQILGQKVEFLVSFYNNEISEKSEIFDDQFSVERPDGSNFTLKIRSTKLEDSAMYFCAMSKKLYNEQFFGPGTRLTVL.

The V call is TRBV29-1, the J call TRBJ2-2; D gene ambiguous. With 3 bases removed from V and 2 bases from J, the gap between germline ends came to 7 bases. The length of the CDR3 is 13 residues. Germline-derived CDR1 and CDR2 are SQVTM and ANQGSEA. The CDR3 sequence: CSVDETNTGELFF. The CDR3 coding sequence is TGCAGCGTTGACGAAACAAACACCGGGGAGCTGTTTTTT.

This rearrangement joins TRBV6-5 to TRBJ2-1, with D maybe TRBD2 (6 bases). The CDR3 is 14 residues long. CDR1 MNHEY and CDR2 SVGAGI come from the germline V gene. V was pared by 6 bases and J by 3 bases, with 12 bases between. Written as DNA, the CDR3 is TGTGCCAGCAGCCCCGGGACTGACTACAATGAGCAGTTCTTC. Translating it yields CASSPGTDYNEQFF.

V and J are TRBV27 and TRBJ1-4; tentatively, D is TRBD1 (6 bases). The CDR3 spans 13 residues. Germline V gene lookup returns CDR1 MNHEY and CDR2 SMNVEV (reference sequence). V lost 2 bases, J lost 8 bases, and 9 bases lay in between. CDR3 sequence: CASSLGQWEKLFF. In DNA form, the CDR3 reads TGTGCCAGCAGTTTAGGACAGTGGGAAAAACTGTTTTTT.

The V gene is TRBV18, the J gene TRBJ1-4, with 8 nucleotides matching TRBD1. This CDR3 is 16 amino acids long. Trimming removed 3 bases from V and 5 bases from J; junction bases left unmatched: 8. Germline CDR1 KGHSH, CDR2 LQKENI. The CDR3 loop reads CASSPQNRGSNEKLFF. The CDR3 nucleotides read TGTGCCAGCTCACCGCAAAACAGGGGGTCCAATGAAAAACTGTTTTTT.

This clone was detected a few times. The chain uses TRBV18 and TRBJ2-1; a possible D gene is TRBD2 (5 bases). The germline V and J ends were trimmed by 2 bases and 3 bases, with 11 bases remaining between them. Germline CDR1 reads KGHSH; CDR2 reads LQKENI. The CDR3 extends over 15 amino acids. CDR3 protein: CASSPWQAGYNEQFF. The CDR3 nucleotides are TGTGCCAGCTCACCATGGCAGGCGGGCTACAATGAGCAGTTCTTC.

J is TRBJ1-1 and V is TRBV14; D ambiguous. Between the trimmed V and J ends, which lost 1 base and 0 bases, there was a span of 12 bases. CDR1 is SGHDN and CDR2 is FVKESK in the germline V gene. The CDR3 runs 16 residues. CDR3 nucleotide sequence: TGTGCCAGCAGCCAAGTGTTCTGGGCTATGAACACTGAAGCTTTCTTT. Translation gives CASSQVFWAMNTEAFF. Full variable domain (missing parts from reference TRBV14 and TRBJ1-1): EAGVTQFPSHSVIEKGQTVTLRCDPISGHDNLYWYRRVMGKEIKFLLHFVKESKQDESGMPNNRFLAERTGGTYSTLKVQPAELEDSGVYFCASSQVFWAMNTEAFFGQGTRLTVV.

A few counts support this clone. The chain combines TRBV7-9 with TRBJ2-7, with 7 bases identical to TRBD2. This CDR3 has 16 residues. V gave up 4 bases and J gave up 0 bases; unmatched junction bases: 9. The germline V gene has CDR1 SEHNR and CDR2 FQNEAQ (reference sequence). CDR3 residues: CASSSSEAGRSYEQYF. The CDR3 coding sequence is TGTGCCAGCAGCTCCTCCGAAGCGGGGCGCTCCTACGAGCAGTACTTC.

The chain is built from TRBV10-1 and TRBJ1-6; 9 bases fit TRBD1. Per germline, CDR1 WNHNN and CDR2 SYGVQD (reference sequence). V shed 3 bases and J 7 bases; nucleotides not matched to a gene: 4. The CDR3 sequence is 15 residues long. CDR3 in amino acids: CASSEQGARNSPLHF. For the CDR3, the DNA is TGCGCCAGCAGTGAACAGGGGGCACGGAATTCACCCCTCCACTTT.